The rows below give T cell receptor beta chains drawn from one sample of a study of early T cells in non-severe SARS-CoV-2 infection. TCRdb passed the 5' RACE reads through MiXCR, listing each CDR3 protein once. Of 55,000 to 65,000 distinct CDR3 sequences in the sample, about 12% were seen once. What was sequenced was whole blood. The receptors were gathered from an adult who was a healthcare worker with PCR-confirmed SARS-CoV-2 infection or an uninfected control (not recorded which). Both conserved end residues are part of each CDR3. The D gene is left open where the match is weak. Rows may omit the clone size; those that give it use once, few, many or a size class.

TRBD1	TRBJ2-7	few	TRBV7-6	TGTGCCAGCAGCCCCGGGACAGTGTCCTCCTACGAGCAGTACTTC	CASSPGTVSSYEQYF
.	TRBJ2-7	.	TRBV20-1	TGCAGTGCTAGAGAAGGTGGAGCCATCTACTCCTACGAGCAGTACTTC	CSAREGGAIYSYEQYF
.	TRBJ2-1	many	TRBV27	TGTGCCAGCAGTTTATATCATGCGGGCGATGAGCAGTTCTTC	CASSLYHAGDEQFF
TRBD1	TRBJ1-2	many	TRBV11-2	TGTGCCAGCAGCTTAGATATGGGGACAGATTTTAACTATGGCTACACCTTC	CASSLDMGTDFNYGYTF
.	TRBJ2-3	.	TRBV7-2	TGTGCCAGCAGCGGGGGTCACCAGGAGGAAACGCAGTATTTT	CASSGGHQEETQYF
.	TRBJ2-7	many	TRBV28	TGTGCCAGCAGGAGGGGGTCCTACGAGCAGTACTTC	CASRRGSYEQYF
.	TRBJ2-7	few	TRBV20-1	TGCAGTGCTAGAGCCGGGCCCCACGAGCAGTACTTC	CSARAGPHEQYF
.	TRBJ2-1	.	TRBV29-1	TGCAGCGTTCTAGTAGAGGAGCAGTTCTTC	CSVLVEEQFF
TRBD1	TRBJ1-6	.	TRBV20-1	TGCAGTGCTGAGGGACAGACTAATTCACCCCTCCACTTT	CSAEGQTNSPLHF
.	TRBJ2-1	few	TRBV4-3	TGCGCCAGCAGCCAAGGGCCGGGGCTCTCCTACAATGAGCAGTTCTTC	CASSQGPGLSYNEQFF
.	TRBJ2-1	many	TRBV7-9	TGTGCCAGCAGCCCTAGCAGGCTTGGGGGTGATGAGCAGTTCTTC	CASSPSRLGGDEQFF
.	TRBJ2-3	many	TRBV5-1	TGCGCCAGCAGCTTTGAAAAAACGGGGGCAGATACGCAGTATTTT	CASSFEKTGADTQYF
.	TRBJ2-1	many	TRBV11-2	TGTGCCAGCAGCCTACTGAGCAGGGCCTCCTACAATGAGCAGTTCTTC	CASSLLSRASYNEQFF
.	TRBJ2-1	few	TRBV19	TGTGCCAGTAGTATCCAGGGTACCTACAATGAGCAGTTCTTC	CASSIQGTYNEQFF
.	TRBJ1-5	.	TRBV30	TGTGCCTGGACGAGAAATAGCAATCAGCCCCAGCATTTT	CAWTRNSNQPQHF
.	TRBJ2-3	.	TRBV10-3	TGTGCCACCTGGGGAAAATTGTCCACTAGCACAGATACGCAGTATTTT	CATWGKLSTSTDTQYF
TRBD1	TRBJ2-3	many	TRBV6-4	TGTGCCAGCAGTGAAGGACAGGGCGGCACAGATACGCAGTATTTT	CASSEGQGGTDTQYF
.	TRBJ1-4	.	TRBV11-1	TGTGCCAGCAGCCGGAGGGACGATGGTGAAAAACTGTTTTTT	CASSRRDDGEKLFF
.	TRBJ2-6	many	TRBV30	TGTGCCTGGAGTGAGACAGCGAACTCTGGGGCCAACGTCCTGACTTTC	CAWSETANSGANVLTF